This T cell receptor beta chain was recovered during a study of cytomegalovirus exposure and HLA in healthy donors. Sequenced by immunoSEQ multiplex PCR; TCRdb stores in-frame clones only, minus some. Here the sample spans around 190,000 clones, 81% being singletons. This receptor was identified in a woman younger than 45 in good health and CMV-seronegative. Sequences were obtained from PBMCs.

The DNA for the CDR3 is TGCGCCAGCAGCTTGGTACAGCCCGCCGAGCAGTACTTC. This translates into CASSLVQPAEQYF. The gene calls are TRBV5-1 and TRBJ2-7; no definite D call. Looked up from germline, CDR1 is SGHRS and CDR2 is YFSETQ. Trimming pared 0 bases from V and 6 bases from J, leaving 10 bases between. This CDR3 region has 13 residues.